What follows is one T cell receptor (beta chain) and its context. Its specificity is unknown. V trimming: 5 bases; J trimming: 5 bases; junction bases outside the gene matches: 11. Germline CDR1 is MNHNY and CDR2 is SVGAGI (reference sequence). There are 15 residues in the CDR3. These data belong to a study of resident and recirculating memory T cells in vitiligo. Overall study context: Each patient gave two lesional and two nonlesional epidermal shave biopsies, plus PBMCs.

Assay: immunoSEQ multiplex PCR; the TCRdb copy retains only in-frame clones and omits some. The sample yields around 76,000 clones, approximately 89% seen once. Study observations and caveats: No unique dominant TCR clone was found in vitiligo lesions.

The sequencing input was blood. This clonotype was sampled from a male donor with vitiligo. V and J are TRBV6-6 and TRBJ2-7, with 8 bases that match TRBD1. This CDR3 reads CASSHKGQGANEQYF. CDR3 DNA sequence: TGTGCCAGCAGTCATAAGGGGCAGGGGGCCAACGAGCAGTACTTC.